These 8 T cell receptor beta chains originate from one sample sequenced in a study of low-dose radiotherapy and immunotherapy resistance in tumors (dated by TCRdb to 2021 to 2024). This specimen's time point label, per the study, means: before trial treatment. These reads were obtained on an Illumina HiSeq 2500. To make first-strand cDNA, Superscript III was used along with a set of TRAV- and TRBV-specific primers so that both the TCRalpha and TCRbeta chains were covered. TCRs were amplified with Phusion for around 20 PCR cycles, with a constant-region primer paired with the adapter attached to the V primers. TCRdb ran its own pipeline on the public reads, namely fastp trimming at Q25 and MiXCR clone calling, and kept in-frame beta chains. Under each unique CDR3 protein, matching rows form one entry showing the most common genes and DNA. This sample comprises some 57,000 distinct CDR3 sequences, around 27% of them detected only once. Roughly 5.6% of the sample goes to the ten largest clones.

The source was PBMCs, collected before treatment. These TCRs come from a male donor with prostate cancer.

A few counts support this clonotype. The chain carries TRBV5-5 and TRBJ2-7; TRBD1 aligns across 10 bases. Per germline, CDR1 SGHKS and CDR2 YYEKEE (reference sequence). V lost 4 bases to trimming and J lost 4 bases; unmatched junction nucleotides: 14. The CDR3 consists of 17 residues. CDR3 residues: CASSPPGQGNLVYEQYF. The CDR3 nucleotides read TGTGCCAGCAGCCCACCGGGACAGGGGAATTTAGTATACGAGCAGTACTTC. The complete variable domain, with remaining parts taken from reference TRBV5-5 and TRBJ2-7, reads DAGVTQSPTHLIKTRGQQVTLRCSPISGHKSVSWYQQVLGQGPQFIFQYYEKEERGRGNFPDRFSARQFPNYSSELNVNALLLGDSALYLCASSPPGQGNLVYEQYFGPGTRLTVT.

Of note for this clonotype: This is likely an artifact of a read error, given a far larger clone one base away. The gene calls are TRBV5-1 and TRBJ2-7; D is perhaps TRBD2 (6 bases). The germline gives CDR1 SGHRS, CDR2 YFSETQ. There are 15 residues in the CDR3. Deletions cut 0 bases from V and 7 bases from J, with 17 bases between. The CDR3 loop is CASSLDGSRNNEQYF. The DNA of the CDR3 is TGCGCCAGCAGCTTGGACGGGAGTCGGAACAATGAGCAGTACTTC.

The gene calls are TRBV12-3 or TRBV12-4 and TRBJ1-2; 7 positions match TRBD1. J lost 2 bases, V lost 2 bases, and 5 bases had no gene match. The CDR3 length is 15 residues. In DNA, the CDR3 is TGTGCCAGCAGTTTACCCGGGACAGACAACTATGGCTACACCTTC. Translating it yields CASSLPGTDNYGYTF.

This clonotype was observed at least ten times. This CDR3 is CASTRTGTTYNEQFF. As DNA, the CDR3 is TGTGCCAGCACCCGAACCGGGACAACCTACAATGAGCAGTTCTTC. The chain uses TRBV6-1 and TRBJ2-1, with TRBD1 as a possible D gene (6 bases). The CDR3 runs to 15 residues. Germline-derived CDR1 and CDR2 are MNHNS and SASEGT. V was cut by 7 bases and J by 2 bases, with 15 bases left in between.

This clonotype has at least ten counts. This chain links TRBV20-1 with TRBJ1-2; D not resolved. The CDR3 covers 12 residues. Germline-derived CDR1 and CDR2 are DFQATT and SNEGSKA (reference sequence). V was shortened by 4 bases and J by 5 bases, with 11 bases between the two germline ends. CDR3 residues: CSAIIYGYGYTF. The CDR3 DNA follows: TGCAGTGCTATTATATATGGTTATGGCTACACCTTC.

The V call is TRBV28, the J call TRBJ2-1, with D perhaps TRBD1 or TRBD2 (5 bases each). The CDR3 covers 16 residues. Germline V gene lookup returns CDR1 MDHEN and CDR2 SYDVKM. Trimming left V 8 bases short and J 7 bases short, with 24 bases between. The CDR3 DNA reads TGTGCCAGCCCCCCATCCGGGGACCCCGAGTGGAATGAGCAGTTCTTC. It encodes CASPPSGDPEWNEQFF.

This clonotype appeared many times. CDR3 residues: CSARGTLIVGNTEAFF. The CDR3 coding sequence is TGCAGTGCTAGAGGGACCCTTATTGTCGGGAACACTGAAGCTTTCTTT. The chain joins TRBV20-1 to TRBJ1-1; D not certain. Germline V gene sequence: CDR1 DFQATT, CDR2 SNEGSKA (reference sequence). Trimming took 1 base from V and 1 from J, leaving 16 bases between them. The CDR3 spans 16 residues.

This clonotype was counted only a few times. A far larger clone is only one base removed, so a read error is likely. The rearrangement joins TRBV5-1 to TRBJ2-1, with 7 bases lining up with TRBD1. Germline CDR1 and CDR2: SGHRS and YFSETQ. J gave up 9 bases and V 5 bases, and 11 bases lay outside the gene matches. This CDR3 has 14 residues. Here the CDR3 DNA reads TGCGCCAGCAGACAAAGACAGGGCATTGGTGAGCAGTTCTTC. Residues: CASRQRQGIGEQFF.